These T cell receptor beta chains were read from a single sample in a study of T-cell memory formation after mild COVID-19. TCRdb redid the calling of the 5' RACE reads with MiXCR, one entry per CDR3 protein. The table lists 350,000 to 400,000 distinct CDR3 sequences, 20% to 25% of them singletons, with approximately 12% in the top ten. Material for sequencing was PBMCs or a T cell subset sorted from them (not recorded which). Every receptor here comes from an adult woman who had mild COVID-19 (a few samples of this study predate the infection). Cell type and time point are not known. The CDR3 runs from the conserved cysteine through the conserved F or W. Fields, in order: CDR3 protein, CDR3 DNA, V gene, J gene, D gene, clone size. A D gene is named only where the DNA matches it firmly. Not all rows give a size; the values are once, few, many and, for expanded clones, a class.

CASSSQDSFNQPQHF,TGTGCCAGCAGTTCCCAGGACAGCTTCAATCAGCCCCAGCATTTT,TRBV6-6,TRBJ1-5,.,.
CASSPGQGLGEQYF,TGTGCCAGCAGCCCGGGACAGGGGCTGGGGGAGCAGTACTTC,TRBV7-2,TRBJ2-7,TRBD1,.
CATSRDPGVWGTGELFF,TGTGCCACCAGCAGAGATCCCGGGGTTTGGGGCACCGGGGAGCTGTTTTTT,TRBV15,TRBJ2-2,.,few
CASSQELSTEAFF,TGCGCCAGCAGCCAAGAACTAAGCACTGAAGCTTTCTTT,TRBV4-3,TRBJ1-1,.,few
CASHRAGQGQTEAFF,TGTGCCAGCCATCGTGCAGGACAGGGCCAAACTGAAGCTTTCTTT,TRBV12-3/TRBV12-4,TRBJ1-1,TRBD1,.
CASSYIAGTSGNTIYF,TGTGCCAGCAGTTACATCGCTGGGACCTCTGGAAACACCATATATTTT,TRBV6-6,TRBJ1-3,.,.
CASSAAGYEQYF,TGTGCCAGCAGTGCGGCAGGCTACGAGCAGTACTTC,TRBV25-1,TRBJ2-7,.,many
CASSVEGRGHPYEQYF,TGTGCCAGCAGCGTAGAGGGCAGGGGGCACCCTTACGAGCAGTACTTC,TRBV9,TRBJ2-7,TRBD1,.
CASSSTSGGVSEQFF,TGTGCCAGCAGTTCGACTAGCGGGGGGGTGAGTGAGCAGTTCTTC,TRBV7-2,TRBJ2-1,TRBD2,few
CASSLSSNYEQYF,TGTGCCAGCAGCTTATCCAGTAACTACGAGCAGTACTTC,TRBV7-9,TRBJ2-7,.,.
CASSLGQEYNEQFF,TGTGCCAGCAGCTTGGGACAGGAATACAATGAGCAGTTCTTC,TRBV11-1,TRBJ2-1,TRBD1,few
CASSLVRMEETQYF,TGTGCCAGCAGCTTGGTTCGGATGGAAGAGACCCAGTACTTC,TRBV3-1,TRBJ2-5,.,.
CASSRISGGLKDIQYF,TGTGCCAGCAGCCGAATTAGCGGAGGGCTCAAGGACATTCAGTACTTC,TRBV3-1,TRBJ2-4,.,few
CSARWTLDYNEQFF,TGCAGTGCTCGCTGGACACTTGATTACAATGAGCAGTTCTTC,TRBV20-1,TRBJ2-1,.,.
CAWHSTRANYGYTF,TGTGCCTGGCACTCCACCAGAGCTAACTATGGCTACACCTTC,TRBV30,TRBJ1-2,.,.
CSVDPGGVGTQYF,TGCAGCGTCGATCCCGGAGGGGTTGGGACCCAGTACTTC,TRBV29-1,TRBJ2-5,.,many
CASRLGVGQSATYGYTF,TGTGCCAGCAGACTAGGGGTAGGACAGTCAGCTACCTATGGCTACACCTTC,TRBV7-8,TRBJ1-2,.,.
CASSQDSGIPEQFF,TGCGCCAGCAGCCAAGATTCAGGGATCCCTGAGCAGTTCTTC,TRBV4-3,TRBJ2-1,.,.
CSARDPGQGISGYTF,TGCAGTGCTAGAGATCCGGGACAAGGGATTAGCGGCTACACCTTC,TRBV20-1,TRBJ1-2,.,few
CATSEADSLGGYTF,TGTGCCACCAGTGAGGCGGACTCACTGGGAGGCTACACCTTC,TRBV24-1,TRBJ1-2,.,.
CASSVGLAGKYNEQFF,TGTGCCAGCAGCGTAGGGCTAGCGGGTAAATACAATGAGCAGTTCTTC,TRBV9,TRBJ2-1,TRBD2,few
CASSFPKTSGRRPDTQYF,TGTGCCAGCAGCTTCCCCAAGACTAGCGGGAGGAGGCCGGATACGCAGTATTTT,TRBV7-9,TRBJ2-3,TRBD2,few
CASSLEGTTSYNEQFF,TGTGCCAGCAGCTTAGAGGGGACTACCTCCTACAATGAGCAGTTCTTC,TRBV7-9,TRBJ2-1,TRBD2,.
CASSPREISQGKQYF,TGTGCCAGCTCACCACGTGAGATCTCACAAGGAAAGCAGTACTTC,TRBV18,TRBJ2-7,.,.
CASSLVLAGPTGELFF,TGTGCCAGCAGCTTAGTTCTAGCGGGGCCGACCGGGGAGCTGTTTTTT,TRBV7-2,TRBJ2-2,TRBD2,few
CASSPRQWARGTEAFF,TGTGCCAGCAGCCCCCGACAGTGGGCAAGGGGGACTGAAGCTTTCTTT,TRBV5-4,TRBJ1-1,.,.
CASSPQWTETYEQYF,TGCGCCAGCAGCCCGCAGTGGACAGAAACCTACGAGCAGTACTTC,TRBV4-1,TRBJ2-7,.,few
CASSGGRPSSYNEQFF,TGTGCCAGCAGCGGCGGGAGACCCAGCTCCTACAATGAGCAGTTCTTC,TRBV7-2,TRBJ2-1,TRBD2,.
CAISETGGNNQPQHF,TGTGCCATCAGTGAAACAGGGGGGAACAATCAGCCCCAGCATTTT,TRBV10-3,TRBJ1-5,TRBD1,few
CASRRRDRGIYEQYF,TGTGCCAGTAGACGCCGGGACAGGGGGATTTACGAGCAGTACTTC,TRBV19,TRBJ2-7,TRBD1,.
CASSYEQARYSYEQYF,TGTGCCAGCAGTTACGAACAGGCAAGGTATTCCTACGAGCAGTACTTC,TRBV6-2/TRBV6-3,TRBJ2-7,.,.
CASSPTGGSWEQYF,TGTGCCAGCAGTCCCACCGGGGGGTCCTGGGAGCAGTACTTC,TRBV27,TRBJ2-7,TRBD2,many
CASSSLPGRSGETQYF,TGTGCCAGCAGCTCACTTCCGGGGAGGTCAGGGGAGACCCAGTACTTC,TRBV7-9,TRBJ2-5,.,.
CAWSRGYGYTF,TGTGCCTGGAGTAGGGGGTATGGCTACACCTTC,TRBV30,TRBJ1-2,.,.
CASSPNGGPYNEQFF,TGTGCCAGCAGCCCAAACGGGGGTCCGTACAATGAGCAGTTCTTC,TRBV7-3,TRBJ2-1,.,.
CASSQGTSGAYRTQYF,TGTGCCAGCAGCCAAGGGACTTCGGGAGCATATAGGACCCAGTACTTC,TRBV3-1,TRBJ2-5,.,few
CASSLAGGGLRNIQYF,TGTGCCAGCAGCTTAGCCGGAGGGGGTTTGAGAAACATTCAGTACTTC,TRBV11-3,TRBJ2-4,.,.
CASSYSGGSGGLSGANVLTF,TGTGCCAGCAGTTACTCGGGGGGATCTGGTGGCCTCTCTGGGGCCAACGTCCTGACTTTC,TRBV6-5,TRBJ2-6,.,.
CASSLEWGSGGQYEQYF,TGTGCCAGCAGCTTAGAGTGGGGGTCCGGGGGGCAATACGAGCAGTACTTC,TRBV7-9,TRBJ2-7,.,.
CASSLYSGAGRNEQFF,TGTGCCAGCAGCTTATATTCGGGGGCAGGGCGGAATGAGCAGTTCTTC,TRBV7-3,TRBJ2-1,.,few